The sequence of this T cell receptor beta chain was determined in a study of HIV-infected children after antiretroviral therapy interruption (dated by TCRdb to the late 2010s). General notes on the study: The study included eight children, four on planned treatment interruption and four on continuous treatment, and all eight had a CD4+ count above 500 and a viral load below 50 copies/ml. In the continuous-treatment arm, samples from corresponding weeks 0, 48 and 150 were analyzed. Alongside thymic output measurements, TCR repertoires of children on planned treatment interruption were compared with TCR repertoires of children on continuous antiretroviral treatment. For the interruption arm, samples were taken at week 0, at week 12, at the end of interruption (week 24 or 48), and roughly 3 years after the study ended. Median age was roughly 10 years in the interruption group and around 8 years in the continuous treatment group. Recorded exposure to EBV and CMV was present in most of the participating children.

Summary of the overall study and its limitations: In the naive CD4+ repertoires of PTI patients, CDR3 sharing between time points dropped after the start of interruption, while many sequences were shared between the end of interruption and 3 years later. Minor non-naive CD45RA+ populations such as EMRA or stem memory cells might have been included among the sorted CD45RA+ naive cells. The naive CD4+ Gini coefficient rose by the end of treatment interruption, suggesting clonal expansion, and returned to baseline by 3 years. The low number of patients is a limitation and the data should be interpreted with caution.

On this clonotype: Its binding antigen is unknown. Base qualities were left out, and no much larger clone turns up one base away.

The sample's treatment or condition label, in plain terms: PENTA 11 planned treatment interruption arm or continuous ART arm. The participants were children from the United Kingdom between 2 and 15 years old who had been on ART with at least three drugs for 24 weeks or longer. Cryopreserved PBMCs containing at least 5 million viable cells were required, and several candidate patients were excluded because of low viable PBMC yield. Naive CD4+ CD45RA+ CD45RO- T cells were FACS-sorted from thawed PBMCs on a FACSAria III cell sorter. After sorting, cells were fixed, and RNA was extracted with the RNeasy FFPE kit and then with the RNeasy Micro kit. Library construction relied on 3' RACE. TCR libraries were generated from RNA by a 3' RACE protocol incorporating unique molecular identifiers so that PCR amplification bias could be corrected. Up to about 12 amplicon libraries were pooled and sequenced on an Illumina MiSeq with v2 2x250 paired-end chemistry. The study's own analysis went as follows. Reads were processed with Decombinator for assignment of V and J genes and CDR3, and barcode-based correction of errors and PCR bias was applied. Before the Gini coefficient was calculated with the R ineq package, repertoires were subsampled to the same depth. CDR3 similarity was assessed with GLIPH, Hamming distance and a shared triplet metric. In TCRdb, the public reads were trimmed at Q25 with fastp and aligned with MiXCR, with productive beta chains retained. Rows merge per CDR3 protein into single entries with the most common DNA and genes. These V and J calls rely on TCRdb rather than the paper's analysis. The sample table lists 45,000 to 50,000 distinct CDR3 sequences, 4.3% of them with a count of one. Of the sample, 0.55% to 0.85% falls within the top ten clones.

V and J are truncated by 1 base and 2 bases respectively, leaving an intervening sequence of 14 bases. Including cysteine and phenylalanine, the CDR3 has 15 amino acids. Only CDR3 DNA remains: 45 bases, in frame from the first base. Per the germline V gene (reference sequence), DFQATT is the CDR1 and SNEGSKA is the CDR2. This receptor was taken from a pool of human donors with HIV. The material sequenced was CD45RA+ CD4+ T cells from PBMCs, pooled from several time points, taken from a donor given antiretroviral therapy, either interrupted or continuous. The cell subset or site label, read with the paper, signifies: naive CD4+ CD45RA+ CD45RO- T cells. The chain was built from TRBV20-1 and TRBJ2-5, with an unclear D gene assignment. The sequence in DNA is TGCAGTGCTAGAGGTGGTTCCGGAAGTCAAGAGACCCAGTACTTC. This yields the protein CSARGGSGSQETQYF.